The subject of this entry is one T cell receptor (beta chain). Its antigen remains unidentified. Trimming removed 5 bases from V and 5 bases from J, with 14 bases in between. The CDR3 is 14 amino acids. Germline CDR1 SGHKS, CDR2 YYEKEE (reference sequence). Amplification used 60 Vbeta primers and 13 Jbeta primers. The authors' processing: An analysis that came later counted approximately 76 million unique TCR beta chains, around 12 million shared. Clones were read by immunoSEQ multiplex PCR, and TCRdb kept only the in-frame ones, dropping some. The V and J calls and clone size were taken over from that table, and D and trimming were inferred from the DNA. The table shows approximately 210,000 clones, with 79% occurring only once. The data originate from a study of cytomegalovirus exposure and HLA in healthy donors. Background on the study: Genotyping showed roughly 86% of 398 donors falling in the Caucasian-associated ancestry cluster.

The study's findings and limits: Fewer N-insertions (relative to the approximately 700-donor mean) were reportedly seen in an Asian-associated ancestry cluster in a later analysis. Later analysis demonstrated an association between a missense DCLRE1C variant and TCR beta V- and J-gene trimming.

The origin of this receptor is a girl under 18 in good health and CMV-seropositive. The J gene is TRBJ1-5, the V gene TRBV5-5, with a possible D match to TRBD1 (5 bases). Sequencing was done on a sample of PBMCs. The CDR3 region has the DNA TGTGCCAGCAGACAGGACACGTTCGATCAGCCCCAGCATTTT. Translating gives CASRQDTFDQPQHF.